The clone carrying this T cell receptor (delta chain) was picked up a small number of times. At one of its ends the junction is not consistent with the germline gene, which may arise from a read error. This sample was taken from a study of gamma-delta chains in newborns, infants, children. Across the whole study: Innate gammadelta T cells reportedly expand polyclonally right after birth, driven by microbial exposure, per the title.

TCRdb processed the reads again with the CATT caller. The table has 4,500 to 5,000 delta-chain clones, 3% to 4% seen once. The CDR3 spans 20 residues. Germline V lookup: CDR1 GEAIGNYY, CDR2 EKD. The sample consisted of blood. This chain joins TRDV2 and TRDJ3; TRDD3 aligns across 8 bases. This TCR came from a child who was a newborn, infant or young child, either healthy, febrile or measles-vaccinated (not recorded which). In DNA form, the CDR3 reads TGTGCCTGTGACACCGTAGCTGGGGGACGAAGCTCCCGGGACACCCGACAGATGTTTTTC. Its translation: CACDTVAGGRSSRDTRQMFF.